A single sample gave rise to the 32 T cell receptor beta chains below, sequenced in a study of shared clonotypes between healthy human individuals. Clones were sequenced by immunoSEQ multiplex PCR, and TCRdb holds only the in-frame ones, with some missing. The sample has around 1.4 million clones, 97% to 99% seen once. Sequencing input: naive CD4+ T cells sorted from blood. Stated subset: CD45RA+ positively selected. The receptor set was obtained from a man aged 25 to 45 in good health.

This chain joins TRBV20-1 and TRBJ2-3; D is unclear. The germline CDR1 and CDR2 sequences are DFQATT and SNEGSKA (reference sequence). V was clipped by 4 bases and J by 4 bases, with 6 bases between them. The length of the CDR3 is 11 residues. The CDR3 here is CSATSADTQYF. In DNA form, the CDR3 reads TGCAGTGCTACCTCGGCAGATACGCAGTATTTT.

The chain employs TRBV28 and TRBJ1-1; no definite D call. The CDR3 covers 11 residues. V dropped 2 bases and J dropped 7 bases, with 5 bases sitting between them. Germline V CDR1 and CDR2: MDHEN, SYDVKM. The CDR3 is CASSLHLEAFF. In DNA, the CDR3 is TGTGCCAGCAGTTTACACCTTGAAGCTTTCTTT.

The chain combines TRBV11-2 with TRBJ2-2; 12 nucleotides align to TRBD2. This CDR3 comprises 14 residues. V dropped 3 bases and J dropped 13; count of bases not matched to a gene: 6. CDR1 is SGHAT, CDR2 FQNNGV, per germline. CDR3 amino acids: CASSFRLAGVRLFF. In DNA form, the CDR3 reads TGTGCCAGCAGCTTCCGACTAGCGGGAGTCAGGCTGTTTTTT.

The chain combines TRBV27 with TRBJ2-7; 8 nucleotides agree with TRBD1. Germline lookup yields CDR1 MNHEY and CDR2 SMNVEV (reference sequence). This CDR3 has 16 amino acids. J gave up 3 bases and V 8 bases, and 15 bases lay outside the gene matches. The CDR3 sequence is CASRDGSAGGLYEQYF. In DNA, the CDR3 is TGTGCCAGCCGTGATGGATCGGCAGGGGGCCTCTACGAGCAGTACTTC.

This clone has a single count. The chain couples TRBV7-8 to TRBJ2-1; 8 bases are a match to TRBD2. Germline CDR1 is SGHVS and CDR2 is FQNEAQ. Trimming at V came to 5 bases and at J to 3 bases, leaving 9 bases not matched to a gene. CDR3 size: 16 residues. CDR3 in DNA: TGTGCCAGCAGCAAATTTAGCGGGAACTTCTACAATGAGCAGTTCTTC. This gives the protein CASSKFSGNFYNEQFF. Based on the CDR3 plus reference TRBV7-8 and TRBJ2-1, the full variable domain is GAGVSQSPRYKVAKRGQDVALRCDPISGHVSLFWYQQALGQGPEFLTYFQNEAQLDKSGLPSDRFFAERPEGSVSTLKIQRTQQEDSAVYLCASSKFSGNFYNEQFFGPGTRLTVL.

This sequence joins TRBV7-9 and TRBJ1-5; 7 bases agree with TRBD1. V lost 4 bases and J lost 5; bases outside the gene matches: 5. Germline V gene lookup returns CDR1 SEHNR and CDR2 FQNEAQ (reference sequence). This CDR3 comprises 14 residues. The CDR3 loop reads CASSSITGDQPQHF. Here the CDR3 DNA reads TGTGCCAGCAGCTCAATAACAGGGGATCAGCCCCAGCATTTT.

The chain is built from TRBV21-1 and TRBJ2-7; TRBD1 reflects the table's D call only, with no check against the DNA. TRBV21-1 is listed as a pseudogene. The CDR3 is 17 amino acids. In DNA, the CDR3 is TGTGCCCGATACACCCGGGACACCTTCATAGTTGGGTACGAGCAGTACTTC. As protein: CARYTRDTFIVGYEQYF.

The gene calls are TRBV7-9 and TRBJ2-3, with D perhaps TRBD1 or TRBD2 (6 bases each). V dropped 5 bases and J dropped 0 bases, with 12 bases sitting between them. From germline, CDR1 is SEHNR and CDR2 FQNEAQ (reference sequence). The CDR3 consists of 15 residues. The CDR3 is CASSQQGLSTDTQYF. The CDR3 region has the DNA TGTGCCAGCAGCCAACAGGGACTTAGCACAGATACGCAGTATTTT.

This chain joins TRBV7-7 and TRBJ2-3; no definite D call. The length of the CDR3 is 13 residues. CDR1 and CDR2 from the germline V gene are SSHAT and FNYEAQ (reference sequence). V was shortened by 4 bases and J by 2 bases, with 7 bases between the two germline ends. CDR3 in amino acids: CASSSAPTDTQYF. DNA for the CDR3: TGTGCCAGCAGCTCGGCCCCCACAGATACGCAGTATTTT.

The table lists this clone with a count of one. The chain's CDR3 is CASSGMSEGYGYTF. DNA for the CDR3: TGTGCCAGCAGCGGCATGAGCGAAGGCTATGGCTACACCTTC. This chain joins TRBV9 and TRBJ1-2; the D is unclear. Germline-derived CDR1 and CDR2 are SGDLS and YYNGEE. The length of the CDR3 is 14 residues. With 3 bases removed from V and 4 bases from J, the gap between germline ends came to 13 bases.

V and J are TRBV27 and TRBJ2-7; 7 bases are a match to TRBD1. The germline V gene has CDR1 MNHEY and CDR2 SMNVEV (reference sequence). The CDR3 runs to 17 residues. J lost 2 bases, V lost 5 bases, and 15 bases had no gene match. CDR3 DNA sequence: TGTGCCAGCAGTCTTAAGGTACAGGGGATACCTCCCTACGAGCAGTACTTC. Translation: CASSLKVQGIPPYEQYF.

The chain uses TRBV28 and TRBJ2-1, with 13 bases that match TRBD2. Unmatched junction bases numbered 3, after V lost 6 bases and J lost 1 base. Germline lookup yields CDR1 MDHEN and CDR2 SYDVKM. The CDR3 is 16 amino acids. DNA for the CDR3: TGTGCCAGCAGCATACTAGCGGGAGGGTCCTACAATGAGCAGTTCTTC. As protein: CASSILAGGSYNEQFF.

The chain has TRBV5-1 and TRBJ1-1; no firm D call. V lost 1 base, J lost 5 bases, and 9 bases lay in between. From germline, CDR1 is SGHRS and CDR2 YFSETQ. The length of the CDR3 is 13 residues. The CDR3 here is CASSLHPETEAFF. Written as DNA, the CDR3 is TGCGCCAGCAGCTTGCATCCGGAGACTGAAGCTTTCTTT.

V usage is TRBV12-2 and J usage is TRBJ2-7; the D call TRBD2 from the table was never checked on the DNA. TRBV12-2 is labeled a pseudogene. The CDR3 loop spans 14 amino acids. Written as DNA, the CDR3 is TGTGCAAGTCCTAGCTTCGGGAGAGTCTACGAGCAGTACTTC. Protein sequence: CASPSFGRVYEQYF.

Turning to this clone: Other DNA sequences of this sample code for an identical CDR3. The V call is TRBV5-6, the J call TRBJ2-5; possible D gene TRBD1, 6 bases. In germline, CDR1 is SGHDT, CDR2 YYEEEE. The V and J ends lost 0 bases and 4 bases respectively, with 7 bases between them. CDR3 length equals 13 residues. The CDR3 DNA is TGTGCCAGCAGCTTGGGGGGGCGAGAGACCCAGTACTTC. Amino acids: CASSLGGRETQYF.

The CDR3 bases are TGTGCCATCAGTGTAACAGGGGGCGACGGCACTGAAGCTTTCTTT. It is translated as CAISVTGGDGTEAFF. This chain links TRBV10-3 with TRBJ1-1; the match to TRBD1 covers 9 bases. Per germline, CDR1 ENHRY and CDR2 SYGVKD. The ends lost 4 bases at V and 4 bases at J; junction bases unmatched: 7. The CDR3 contains 15 residues.

On this clone: The sample holds other DNA sequences that translate to the same CDR3. The chain combines TRBV5-1 with TRBJ2-3; 12 bases agree with TRBD2. Germline V gene lookup returns CDR1 SGHRS and CDR2 YFSETQ. With V trimmed by 3 bases and J by 2 bases, 4 bases remained unmatched. The CDR3 sequence is 16 residues long. The CDR3 loop is CASSSGLAGLTDTQYF. The CDR3 DNA reads as TGCGCCAGCAGCTCCGGACTAGCGGGACTCACAGATACGCAGTATTTT.

The chain uses TRBV7-2 and TRBJ1-3; the match to TRBD1 covers 7 bases. Germline-derived CDR1 and CDR2 are SGHTA and FQGNSA. V lost 5 bases, J lost 4 bases, and 11 bases stayed unmatched. The CDR3 has 16 residues. The CDR3 DNA is TGTGCCAGCAGCGTTCCGGGACAGTTCCGCGGAAACACCATATATTTT. This translates into CASSVPGQFRGNTIYF.

The chain is built from TRBV5-1 and TRBJ2-5, with a weak D call TRBD2 (6 bases). CDR1 is SGHRS, CDR2 YFSETQ, per germline. The V gene lost 6 bases and the J gene lost 5 bases, with 14 bases spanning the gap. This CDR3 contains 13 residues. For the CDR3, the DNA is TGCGCCAGCATCCCGGGAGTCGGTGAGACCCAGTACTTC. It specifies CASIPGVGETQYF.

The rearrangement links TRBV25-1 to TRBJ2-7, with D tentatively TRBD1 (6 bases). CDR1 is MGHDK, CDR2 SYGVNS, per germline. Trimming took 0 bases from V and 3 from J, leaving 15 bases between them. The CDR3 totals 16 residues. CDR3 sequence (DNA): TGTGCCAGCAGTGAATACCCTCCGGGACAACACTACGAGCAGTACTTC. Protein: CASSEYPPGQHYEQYF.

CDR3 loop: CATLGRGPSGNTIYF. The CDR3, as DNA: TGTGCCACCCTGGGTAGGGGGCCTTCTGGAAACACCATATATTTT. The chain uses TRBV6-5 and TRBJ1-3, with 7 bases matching TRBD1. Germline loops: CDR1 MNHEY, CDR2 SVGAGI. Germline trimming cut 10 bases from V and 1 base from J; bases unmatched to any gene: 10. This CDR3 has 15 residues.

This chain uses TRBV27 with TRBJ2-1; D is possibly TRBD1 (6 bases). The V gene lost 5 bases and the J gene lost 4 bases, with 18 bases spanning the gap. CDR1 and CDR2 (germline): MNHEY, SMNVEV (reference sequence). This CDR3 is 16 amino acids long. CDR3 in amino acids: CASSPQIWGTYNEQFF. The CDR3 DNA reads as TGTGCCAGCAGTCCACAGATTTGGGGGACATACAATGAGCAGTTCTTC.

As to this clone: At the DNA level, this CDR3 is encoded by other sequences in the same sample as well. This chain connects TRBV30 to TRBJ1-5, with D unresolved. V lost 0 bases and J 2 bases, leaving 5 bases between the germline ends. This CDR3 region has 13 residues. CDR1 and CDR2 (germline): GTSNPN, SVGIG (reference sequence). The CDR3 DNA sequence: TGTGCCTGGAGTGTCGCAGGCAATCAGCCCCAGCATTTT. Its translation: CAWSVAGNQPQHF. Together with reference TRBV30 and TRBJ1-5, the CDR3 gives the full variable domain: SQTIHQWPATLVQPVGSPLSLECTVEGTSNPNLYWYRQAAGRGLQLLFYSVGIGQISSEVPQNLSASRPQDRQFILSSKKLLLSDSGFYLCAWSVAGNQPQHFGDGTRLSIL.

This chain uses TRBV5-1 with TRBJ2-3; 9 bases are a match to TRBD1. CDR3 length equals 14 residues. The J segment lost 0 bases and the V segment lost 6 bases, leaving 2 bases of the junction unmatched. CDR1 SGHRS and CDR2 YFSETQ come from the germline V gene. CDR3 coding DNA: TGCGCCAGCAAACAGGGGGCTAGCACAGATACGCAGTATTTT. Encoded protein: CASKQGASTDTQYF.

The chain has TRBV14 and TRBJ2-7; 11 bases are shared with TRBD2. This CDR3 spans 15 amino acids. Germline-derived CDR1 and CDR2 are SGHDN and FVKESK. Trimming took 1 base from V and 10 from J; bases not matched to a gene: 9. Here the CDR3 DNA reads TGTGCCAGCAGCCAAGCGCTAGCGGGAGGTACCCCACAGTACTTC. This sequence encodes CASSQALAGGTPQYF.

This clone was seen just once. This chain connects TRBV27 to TRBJ2-2; 10 nucleotides line up with TRBD1. Germline trimming cut 4 bases from V and 7 bases from J; bases unmatched to any gene: 12. CDR1 MNHEY and CDR2 SMNVEV come from the germline V gene (reference sequence). The CDR3 is 17 residues long. The CDR3 loop is CASSWLSPGQGSGELFF. The CDR3 coding sequence is TGTGCCAGCAGTTGGTTGAGTCCGGGACAGGGGAGCGGGGAGCTGTTTTTT.

This clone was seen once. The CDR3, as DNA: TGCGCCAGCAGCCGCGAGGCGAGAGCCCTCTACAATGAGCAGTTCTTC. It translates to CASSREARALYNEQFF. The chain recombines TRBV4-3 with TRBJ2-1; D unresolved. The length of the CDR3 is 16 residues. Trimming left V 4 bases short and J 3 bases short, with 16 bases between. Germline V CDR1 and CDR2: LGHNA, YSLEER.

The rearrangement uses TRBV4-1 and TRBJ2-7; 13 nucleotides match TRBD2. V trimming: 4 bases; J trimming: 3 bases; junction bases outside the gene matches: 3. Germline lookup yields CDR1 MGHRA and CDR2 YSYEKL. CDR3 size: 15 residues. CDR3 residues: CASSLRTSGSYEQYF. The CDR3 nucleotides read TGCGCCAGCAGCCTACGGACTAGCGGGAGCTACGAGCAGTACTTC.

This clone was recorded once. V usage is TRBV5-1 and J usage is TRBJ2-7, with 10 bases aligning to TRBD1. Germline-derived CDR1 and CDR2 are SGHRS and YFSETQ. After removal of 0 bases from V and 5 bases from J, the junction contained 8 bases not matched to a gene. The CDR3 is made up of 16 amino acids. Written as DNA, the CDR3 is TGCGCCAGCAGCTTGGATGCTGGGACAGGGGCCCACGAGCAGTACTTC. The encoded protein is CASSLDAGTGAHEQYF.

This chain uses TRBV18 with TRBJ1-5, with 7 bases fitting TRBD1. The CDR3 runs 14 residues. V trimming: 2 bases; J trimming: 5 bases; junction bases outside the gene matches: 3. CDR1 and CDR2 from the germline V gene are KGHSH and LQKENI. In DNA form, the CDR3 reads TGTGCCAGCTCACCATTAGGACAGGATCAGCCCCAGCATTTT. Translation: CASSPLGQDQPQHF.

This clone was detected only once. This same CDR3 is encoded by further DNA sequences in the sample. The chain is built from TRBV7-2 and TRBJ2-3, with 12 bases lining up with TRBD2. Germline-derived CDR1 and CDR2 are SGHTA and FQGNSA. V shed 4 bases and J 2 bases; nucleotides not matched to a gene: 4. This CDR3 contains 16 residues. The CDR3 protein is CASSSGLAGATDTQYF. The CDR3 nucleotides are TGTGCCAGCAGCTCGGGACTAGCGGGCGCCACAGATACGCAGTATTTT.

This chain uses TRBV19 with TRBJ1-5; D uncertain. CDR1 and CDR2 from the germline V gene are LNHDA and SQIVND (reference sequence). CDR3 size: 15 residues. V was clipped by 7 bases and J by 4 bases, with 17 bases between them. The CDR3 sequence is CASTISGVTNQPQHF. The CDR3 DNA follows: TGTGCCAGTACCATATCGGGCGTTACTAATCAGCCCCAGCATTTT.